This TCR beta chain was identified in a study of control samples from healthy donors and cancer patients. Some clones are missing from TCRdb's copy, which holds only in-frame ones; the method was immunoSEQ multiplex PCR. Of roughly 120,000 clones listed, roughly 84% are singletons. Germline-derived CDR1 and CDR2 are SNHLY and FYNNEI. Germline trimming cut 4 bases from V and 4 bases from J; bases unmatched to any gene: 11. There are 16 residues in the CDR3. What was sequenced was blood. This chain uses TRBV2 with TRBJ1-2; 8 bases fit TRBD1. The TCR sequence derives from a man in his fifties in good health. CDR3 nucleotide sequence: TGTGCCAGCAGTGTAAATCCCCCAGGGGGCGTCTATGGCTACACCTTC. It codes for CASSVNPPGGVYGYTF.